The clone carrying this T cell receptor (beta chain) showed up many times. Its matching antigen is unknown. These data are taken from a study of early T cells in non-severe SARS-CoV-2 infection. Study results and limitations: Matching against VDJdb likely underestimated virus-specific expansions, favoring anti-spike CD8.

Individual cDNA molecules received unique molecular identifiers during library preparation. TCRdb re-called the 5' RACE reads with MiXCR, one entry per CDR3 protein. The sample includes some 40,000 distinct CDR3 sequences, 5.5% of them seen just once. Between the trimmed V and J ends, which lost 5 bases and 9 bases, there was a span of 8 bases. Germline CDR1 MNHEY, CDR2 SVGAGI. This CDR3 has 11 amino acids. The clonotype originates from an adult who was a healthcare worker with PCR-confirmed SARS-CoV-2 infection or an uninfected control (not recorded which). The chain joins TRBV6-5 to TRBJ1-5; D gene ambiguous. The specimen was whole blood, collected at baseline. This CDR3 is CASSAGGPQHF. CDR3 in DNA: TGTGCCAGCAGTGCGGGTGGGCCCCAGCATTTT.